One and the same sample provided the 24 T cell receptor beta chains below, sequenced in a study of blood T cell repertoires in COVID-19. Clones were read by immunoSEQ multiplex PCR, and TCRdb kept only the in-frame ones, dropping some. The data show about 120,000 clones, 90% seen once. Sequencing was carried out using peripheral blood. Receptors originate from a human donor with active COVID-19. The donor label of this sample is uncertain.

This chain links TRBV4-3 with TRBJ2-7, with 10 bases identical to TRBD1. Germline CDR1 LGHNA, CDR2 YSLEER. V shed 1 base and J 6 bases; nucleotides not matched to a gene: 6. The CDR3 length is 15 residues. CDR3 residues: CASSQGTGGSREQYF. CDR3 DNA sequence: TGCGCCAGCAGCCAAGGGACAGGGGGTTCTCGCGAGCAGTACTTC.

This clone was found once. The rearrangement links TRBV5-1 to TRBJ2-6, with TRBD1 matching 8 bases. CDR3 length: 19 residues. V lost 2 bases to trimming and J lost 0 bases; unmatched junction nucleotides: 10. Germline V gene lookup returns CDR1 SGHRS and CDR2 YFSETQ. CDR3 in amino acids: CASSLEKGQGFSGANVLTF. CDR3 coding DNA: TGCGCCAGCAGCTTAGAGAAAGGACAGGGCTTCTCTGGGGCCAACGTCCTGACTTTC. Full variable domain (missing parts from reference TRBV5-1 and TRBJ2-6): KAGVTQTPRYLIKTRGQQVTLSCSPISGHRSVSWYQQTPGQGLQFLFEYFSETQRNKGNFPGRFSGRQFSNSRSEMNVSTLELGDSALYLCASSLEKGQGFSGANVLTFGAGSRLTVL.

For the CDR3, the DNA is TGTGCCAGCACCATAGGCCCTACAGGGGGCAATGAAAAACTGTTTTTT. Protein: CASTIGPTGGNEKLFF. The chain couples TRBV5-6 to TRBJ1-4; 9 positions agree with TRBD1. V dropped 6 bases and J dropped 5; count of bases not matched to a gene: 11. CDR3 length: 16 residues. Germline V gives CDR1 SGHDT, CDR2 YYEEEE.

J is TRBJ1-6 and V is TRBV11-2; TRBD1 agrees at 7 bases. V shed 2 bases, J shed 6 bases, and the junction held 4 bases outside the gene matches. This CDR3 is 15 amino acids long. Germline CDR1 is SGHAT and CDR2 is FQNNGV. The CDR3 here is CASSLTGQTNSPLHF. Written as DNA, the CDR3 is TGTGCCAGCAGCTTAACGGGACAGACTAATTCACCCCTCCACTTT. The variable domain in full, with the rest retrieved from reference TRBV11-2 and TRBJ1-6, is EAGVAQSPRYKIIEKRQSVAFWCNPISGHATLYWYQQILGQGPKLLIQFQNNGVVDDSQLPKDRFSAERLKGVDSTLKIQPAKLEDSAVYLCASSLTGQTNSPLHFGNGTRLTVT.

This rearrangement joins TRBV7-9 to TRBJ1-1, with 11 bases that match TRBD1. The V and J ends lost 4 bases and 2 bases, in that order; junction bases with no gene match: 3. There are 15 residues in the CDR3. Germline V gives CDR1 SEHNR, CDR2 FQNEAQ (reference sequence). In nucleotides, the CDR3 is TGTGCCAGCAGCTCTTGGACAGGGGGCAACACTGAAGCTTTCTTT. Translation: CASSSWTGGNTEAFF.

This clone was observed once. The chain employs TRBV30 and TRBJ2-7; 7 bases match TRBD1. Germline CDR1 reads GTSNPN; CDR2 reads SVGIG (reference sequence). The ends lost 7 bases at V and 0 bases at J; junction bases unmatched: 9. The CDR3 covers 14 residues. The CDR3 here is CASDRQGSSYEQYF. CDR3 DNA: TGTGCCTCGGACAGACAGGGAAGCTCCTACGAGCAGTACTTC.

The chain uses TRBV28 and TRBJ1-3; D is uncertain. The germline CDR1 and CDR2 sequences are MDHEN and SYDVKM. V was clipped by 4 bases and J by 4 bases, with 14 bases between them. This CDR3 contains 15 residues. The CDR3 region is CASSSHSSGGNTIYF. The CDR3 DNA reads TGTGCCAGCAGTTCCCATTCATCGGGGGGAAACACCATATATTTT.

The rearrangement joins TRBV27 to TRBJ2-6; 10 bases match TRBD1. With 5 bases clipped from V and 5 bases from J, the junction kept 3 bases outside the gene matches. This CDR3 comprises 15 residues. Germline V gene data show CDR1 as MNHEY and CDR2 as SMNVEV (reference sequence). CDR3 amino acids: CASSTDRGWANVLTF. CDR3 nucleotides: TGTGCCAGCAGTACGGACAGGGGGTGGGCCAACGTCCTGACTTTC.

J is TRBJ2-7 and V is TRBV7-9; TRBD2 matches 10 bases. This CDR3 region has 16 residues. The ends lost 1 base at V and 5 bases at J; junction bases unmatched: 8. Per germline, CDR1 SEHNR and CDR2 FQNEAQ (reference sequence). CDR3 protein: CASSLVRASGSDEQYF. In DNA, the CDR3 is TGTGCCAGCAGCTTAGTCCGGGCTAGCGGGAGTGACGAGCAGTACTTC.

The chain is built from TRBV12-3 or TRBV12-4 and TRBJ2-7; 7 positions agree with TRBD1. The junction had 3 bases not matched to a gene; V was cut back by 5 bases and J by 2 bases. The CDR3 sequence is 13 residues long. In nucleotides, the CDR3 is TGTGCCAGCAGTCGAGACAGGGCCTACGAGCAGTACTTC. This encodes CASSRDRAYEQYF.

This sequence joins TRBV2 and TRBJ2-3, with 7 nucleotides matching TRBD2. After removal of 0 bases from V and 4 bases from J, the junction contained 13 bases not matched to a gene. Germline V gene sequence: CDR1 SNHLY, CDR2 FYNNEI. The CDR3 is 18 residues long. CDR3 sequence (DNA): TGTGCCAGCAGTGAAGCGCTTCCGGAAGCGGGGCTCTCAGATACGCAGTATTTT. Translation gives CASSEALPEAGLSDTQYF. Full variable domain (missing parts from reference TRBV2 and TRBJ2-3): EPEVTQTPSHQVTQMGQEVILRCVPISNHLYFYWYRQILGQKVEFLVSFYNNEISEKSEIFDDQFSVERPDGSNFTLKIRSTKLEDSAMYFCASSEALPEAGLSDTQYFGPGTRLTVL.

The V and J genes are TRBV5-6 and TRBJ2-5, with 9 nucleotides matching TRBD1. The trim removed 4 bases at V and 1 base at J, leaving 8 bases unmatched. Germline CDR1 reads SGHDT; CDR2 reads YYEEEE. This CDR3 region has 16 residues. CDR3 sequence reads: CASSVKTGGSQETQYF. CDR3 sequence (DNA): TGTGCCAGCAGCGTTAAGACAGGGGGGTCCCAAGAGACCCAGTACTTC. Complete variable domain (other parts from reference TRBV5-6 and TRBJ2-5): DAGVTQSPTHLIKTRGQQVTLRCSPKSGHDTVSWYQQALGQGPQFIFQYYEEEERQRGNFPDRFSGHQFPNYSSELNVNALLLGDSALYLCASSVKTGGSQETQYFGPGTRLLVL.

The gene calls are TRBV5-6 and TRBJ2-5, with 8 bases lining up with TRBD2. The CDR3 contains 14 residues. Losses at the gene ends were 3 bases for V and 4 bases for J; bases not matched to a gene: 5. Germline V gene sequence: CDR1 SGHDT, CDR2 YYEEEE. This CDR3 is CASSWGLVAETQYF. The DNA for the CDR3 is TGTGCCAGCAGCTGGGGACTAGTGGCAGAGACCCAGTACTTC.

This chain joins TRBV27 and TRBJ2-1, with 7 bases matching TRBD1. CDR3 size: 16 residues. V lost 6 bases and J lost 4; bases outside the gene matches: 12. Per the germline V gene, CDR1 is MNHEY and CDR2 is SMNVEV (reference sequence). CDR3 sequence reads: CASSVETGSSYNEQFF. For the CDR3, the DNA is TGTGCCAGCAGCGTGGAGACAGGGAGCTCTTACAATGAGCAGTTCTTC.

The CDR3 DNA reads TGTGCCATCAGTGAGACCAAGGACAGGGGGCGCAGAGATACGCAGTATTTT. Its protein is CAISETKDRGRRDTQYF. The chain couples TRBV10-3 to TRBJ2-3; 11 bases fit TRBD1. CDR1 and CDR2 from the germline V gene are ENHRY and SYGVKD. This CDR3 is built from 17 residues. With V trimmed by 2 bases and J by 5 bases, 9 bases remained unmatched.

This clone has only one observation. This rearrangement joins TRBV13 to TRBJ2-6; 7 nucleotides agree with TRBD1. Looked up from germline, CDR1 is PRHDT and CDR2 is FYEKMQ (reference sequence). The V segment lost 5 bases and the J segment 0 bases; nucleotides outside the gene matches: 10. The CDR3 covers 18 residues. In nucleotides, the CDR3 is TGTGCCAGCAGCCGCCGGGACAGCTTGATCTCTGGGGCCAACGTCCTGACTTTC. Its protein is CASSRRDSLISGANVLTF.

Regarding this clone: An end of the junction does not agree with germline; a read error may underlie this. Different DNA sequences within this sample yield the same CDR3. V gene TRBV11-2 combines with J gene TRBJ1-5, with 8 bases aligning to TRBD1. Germline values: CDR1 SGHAT, CDR2 FQNNGV. The CDR3 extends over 13 amino acids. The CDR3 region has the DNA TGTGCCAGCAGCCTAGACAGGGGTCAGCCCCAGCATTTT. Translation gives CASSLDRGQPQHF. The full variable domain, in which reference TRBV11-2 and TRBJ1-5 provide the parts outside the CDR3, is EAGVAQSPRYKIIEKRQSVAFWCNPISGHATLYWYQQILGQGPKLLIQFQNNGVVDDSQLPKDRFSAERLKGVDSTLKIQPAKLEDSAVYLCASSLDRGQPQHFGDGTRLSIL.

This clone occurred a few times. The chain couples TRBV7-9 to TRBJ2-3; 9 bases align to TRBD1. Germline V CDR1 and CDR2: SEHNR, FQNEAQ (reference sequence). V shed 1 base and J 4 bases; nucleotides not matched to a gene: 0. The CDR3 totals 14 residues. The CDR3 region is CASSLGQGADTQYF. CDR3 in DNA: TGTGCCAGCAGCTTAGGACAGGGGGCAGATACGCAGTATTTT.

The chain combines TRBV27 with TRBJ1-5; 7 nucleotides agree with TRBD1. The CDR3 consists of 15 residues. V dropped 5 bases and J dropped 2; count of bases not matched to a gene: 6. Germline CDR1 is MNHEY and CDR2 is SMNVEV (reference sequence). As DNA, the CDR3 is TGTGCCAGCAGTGAGGGACAGCTACGCAATCAGCCCCAGCATTTT. This translates into CASSEGQLRNQPQHF.

The rearrangement uses TRBV4-3 and TRBJ1-3; the D gene is possibly TRBD1 (6 bases). This CDR3 has 16 amino acids. V was clipped by 0 bases and J by 3 bases, with 12 bases between them. The germline V gene encodes CDR1 LGHNA and CDR2 YSLEER. For the CDR3, the DNA is TGCGCCAGCAGCCAAGATCGGGGGGCTGGTGGAAACACCATATATTTT. The encoded protein is CASSQDRGAGGNTIYF.

The chain couples TRBV7-9 to TRBJ1-2, with a possible D match to TRBD1 (5 bases). CDR3 length: 15 residues. V was trimmed by 0 bases and J by 2 bases, leaving 10 bases between them. In germline, CDR1 is SEHNR, CDR2 FQNEAQ (reference sequence). CDR3 region: CASSLAGAINYGYTF. In DNA, the CDR3 is TGTGCCAGCAGCTTAGCAGGGGCCATAAACTATGGCTACACCTTC.

This sequence joins TRBV9 and TRBJ2-3; 9 nucleotides line up with TRBD2. V lost 0 bases, J lost 6 bases, and 8 bases stayed unmatched. Germline CDR1 reads SGDLS; CDR2 reads YYNGEE. CDR3 length equals 16 residues. CDR3 in amino acids: CASSVGRGGALDTQYF. CDR3 coding DNA: TGTGCCAGCAGCGTAGGTCGCGGGGGGGCCCTCGATACGCAGTATTTT.

The chain joins TRBV7-3 to TRBJ2-1, with 11 bases aligning to TRBD2. The CDR3 has 17 residues. Germline CDR1 SGHTA, CDR2 FQGTGA. V dropped 5 bases and J dropped 4; count of bases not matched to a gene: 10. CDR3 amino acids: CASSPPPGLAGYNEQFF. DNA for the CDR3: TGTGCCAGCAGCCCTCCCCCTGGACTAGCGGGTTACAATGAGCAGTTCTTC.

This chain joins TRBV30 and TRBJ1-6, with 7 bases fitting TRBD1. The CDR3 length is 15 residues. CDR1 is GTSNPN, CDR2 SVGIG, per germline (reference sequence). V gave up 4 bases and J gave up 7 bases; unmatched junction bases: 10. As DNA, the CDR3 is TGTGCCTGGAAGCGCCGACAGGGATCCAATTCACCCCTCCACTTT. Protein: CAWKRRQGSNSPLHF. Looking up the rest from reference TRBV30 and TRBJ1-6 gives the full variable domain: SQTIHQWPATLVQPVGSPLSLECTVEGTSNPNLYWYRQAAGRGLQLLFYSVGIGQISSEVPQNLSASRPQDRQFILSSKKLLLSDSGFYLCAWKRRQGSNSPLHFGNGTRLTVT.